This T cell receptor beta chain was sequenced for a study of shared clonotypes between healthy human individuals. In germline, CDR1 is GTSNPN, CDR2 SVGIG (reference sequence). The CDR3 is made up of 12 amino acids. Clones were sequenced by immunoSEQ multiplex PCR, and TCRdb holds only the in-frame ones, with some missing. The sample shows hundreds of thousands of clones, roughly 80% of them seen only once. Remarks on this clone: A far more abundant clone sits one base away, making this likely a read error.

The sequence came from a woman in her thirties or forties in good health. Some clones in this sample may be carry-over from other donors' samples. This chain joins TRBV30 and TRBJ2-7; a possible D gene is TRBD2 (6 bases). What was sequenced was PBMCs. CDR3 in DNA: TGTGCCTGGAGTAGGAGGGGATACGAGAAGTACTTC. Protein product: CAWSRRGYEKYF.